The rows below give T cell receptor beta chains drawn from one sample of a study of T cell changes during pregnancy in multiple sclerosis. Libraries were prepared by immunoSEQ multiplex PCR; TCRdb keeps only in-frame clonotypes and omits some of them. The sample records 35,000 to 45,000 clones, nearly 90% being singletons. The sequences come from CD4+ T cells from peripheral blood mononuclear cells, collected after pregnancy. All receptors come from a female donor with multiple sclerosis, enrolled in a pregnancy study. Each CDR3 is given with its conserved first and last residue. Fields, in order: J gene, D gene, V gene, clone size, CDR3 protein, CDR3 DNA. D genes are given only for firm matches. Size is omitted from some rows. Given values are once, few, many or a class for expanded clones.

>TRBJ1-5|.|TRBV12-5|.
CASGTPPEPQHF
TGTGCTAGTGGGACTCCTCCCGAGCCCCAGCATTTT
>TRBJ2-1|.|TRBV11-2|.
CASSLVGTSGSYNEQFF
TGTGCCAGCAGCTTAGTTGGTACTTCGGGCTCCTACAATGAGCAGTTCTTC
>TRBJ1-2|.|TRBV2|.
CGGGLDYGYTF
TGTGGAGGAGGGTTGGACTATGGCTACACCTTC
>TRBJ1-1|.|TRBV7-9|.
CASSLQGFGTEAFF
TGTGCCAGCAGCTTACAGGGTTTCGGCACTGAAGCTTTCTTT
>TRBJ1-1|.|TRBV6-5|.
CASRSTTKAFF
TGTGCCAGCAGATCAACTACGAAAGCTTTCTTT
>TRBJ2-1|TRBD2|TRBV6-5|.
CASSRTSGNEQFF
TGTGCCAGCAGCCGTACTAGCGGCAATGAGCAGTTCTTC
>TRBJ1-1|.|TRBV7-9|.
CASSLVGADTEAFF
TGTGCCAGCAGCTTAGTGGGGGCGGACACTGAAGCTTTCTTT
>TRBJ1-2|.|TRBV27|.
CASSGVWEGENYGYTF
TGTGCCAGCAGTGGTGTATGGGAGGGGGAAAACTATGGCTACACCTTC
>TRBJ2-5|TRBD1|TRBV19|.
CASSQTGVGETQYF
TGTGCCAGTAGTCAGACAGGGGTAGGAGAGACCCAGTACTTC
>TRBJ2-1|TRBD1|TRBV19|.
CASRTGGSYNEQFF
TGTGCCAGTAGGACAGGGGGCTCCTACAATGAGCAGTTCTTC
>TRBJ2-3|.|TRBV7-2|few
CASSPGTSRTDTQYF
TGTGCCAGCAGCCCCGGGACTTCCCGCACAGATACGCAGTATTTT
>TRBJ2-3|.|TRBV5-1|.
CASSLFPTSTDTQYF
TGCGCCAGCAGCTTGTTCCCGACTAGCACAGATACGCAGTATTTT
>TRBJ2-3|.|TRBV11-2|.
CASSLDAEADTQYF
TGTGCCAGCAGCTTAGACGCCGAGGCAGATACGCAGTATTTT
>TRBJ2-5|.|TRBV5-1|.
CASSYPGLQETQYF
TGCGCCAGCAGCTACCCGGGACTCCAAGAGACCCAGTACTTC
>TRBJ2-3|.|TRBV27|.
CASSLGHRVGFTDTQYF
TGTGCCAGCAGTTTAGGCCACAGGGTAGGGTTTACAGATACGCAGTATTTT
>TRBJ1-1|.|TRBV27|few
CASSGVGGTEAFF
TGTGCCAGCAGTGGGGTCGGAGGCACTGAAGCTTTCTTT
>TRBJ2-3|TRBD2|TRBV9|.
CASSGGLAVTDTQYF
TGTGCCAGCAGCGGGGGACTAGCGGTCACAGATACGCAGTATTTT
>TRBJ1-1|TRBD1|TRBV6-1|.
CASSSRTGLETEAFF
TGTGCCAGCAGTTCCCGGACAGGGCTGGAAACTGAAGCTTTCTTT
>TRBJ2-7|.|TRBV5-5|.
CASSLSPPGDEQYF
TGTGCCAGCAGCTTGAGTCCACCAGGGGACGAGCAGTACTTC
>TRBJ1-3|.|TRBV5-1|.
CASSLGGPLSGNTIYF
TGCGCCAGCAGCTTGGGGGGGCCCCTATCTGGAAACACCATATATTTT
>TRBJ2-4|TRBD2|TRBV6-5|.
CASRSGGAGKKYF
TGTGCCAGCAGGAGCGGGGGGGCCGGTAAAAAGTACTTC
>TRBJ1-2|TRBD1|TRBV7-2|.
CASSLSPQGAFYGYTF
TGTGCCAGCAGCCTATCCCCACAGGGGGCCTTTTATGGCTACACCTTC
>TRBJ2-2|.|TRBV4-3|.
CASSPADLGGRELFF
TGCGCCAGCAGCCCCGCAGACCTTGGGGGGAGGGAGCTGTTTTTT
>TRBJ2-2|TRBD1|TRBV28|.
CASSWGHRGTDTGELFF
TGTGCCAGCAGTTGGGGCCACAGGGGAACAGACACCGGGGAGCTGTTTTTT
>TRBJ2-7|TRBD1|TRBV11-2|.
CASSLAGTGGNEQYF
TGTGCCAGCAGCTTAGCCGGGACAGGGGGCAACGAGCAGTACTTC
>TRBJ2-5|TRBD2|TRBV5-4|.
CASSFGSSGDQETQYF
TGTGCCAGCAGCTTCGGGTCTAGCGGGGACCAAGAGACCCAGTACTTC
>TRBJ1-3|.|TRBV19|.
CASRSIEGVNSGNTIYF
TGTGCCAGTAGGAGTATTGAGGGGGTGAACTCTGGAAACACCATATATTTT
>TRBJ2-5|TRBD2|TRBV6-6|.
CASSDPGGRTLETQYF
TGTGCCAGCAGCGACCCGGGGGGGCGGACTCTCGAGACCCAGTACTTC
>TRBJ1-2|TRBD1|TRBV5-1|.
CASSKGQGIPNYGYTF
TGCGCCAGCAGCAAGGGACAGGGGATACCTAACTATGGCTACACCTTC
>TRBJ2-1|TRBD2|TRBV10-1|.
CASSQGTSGGYRGNEQFF
TGCGCCAGCAGTCAGGGGACTAGCGGGGGTTACCGGGGAAATGAGCAGTTCTTC
>TRBJ2-2|TRBD1|TRBV6-1|.
CASARDRATGELFF
TGTGCCAGCGCCCGGGACAGGGCCACCGGGGAGCTGTTTTTT
>TRBJ2-3|TRBD2|TRBV7-8|.
CASSYRDYTDTQYF
TGTGCCAGCAGCTACCGGGACTACACAGATACGCAGTATTTT
>TRBJ2-7|.|TRBV25-1|.
CASSQAGALGYEQYF
TGTGCCAGCAGTCAGGCAGGGGCCCTTGGCTACGAGCAGTACTTC
>TRBJ2-3|TRBD2|TRBV7-9|.
CASSGMRGGAPTDTQYF
TGTGCCAGCAGCGGCATGCGCGGGGGGGCCCCCACAGATACGCAGTATTTT
>TRBJ2-7|TRBD1|TRBV5-4|.
CASSRTGSAEQYF
TGTGCCAGCAGCAGGACAGGTTCGGCCGAGCAGTACTTC
>TRBJ2-1|TRBD2|TRBV10-3|.
CAISLAGGGNEQFF
TGTGCCATCTCACTAGCGGGGGGAGGGAATGAGCAGTTCTTC